The present TCR beta chain was sequenced within a study of response to subunit inactivated influenza vaccine. TCRdb reprocessed the RT-PCR reads via MiXCR and lists one record per CDR3 protein. The data show about 180,000 distinct CDR3 sequences, roughly a tenth seen once. This clonotype has a handful of counts. What it binds is not known. Whole-study results and caveats: Authors suggested that a seasonal influenza vaccination recruits few new T cells each time.

The V gene end was trimmed by 4 bases and the J gene end by 6 bases; junction bases not matched to a gene: 12. Germline-derived CDR1 and CDR2 are SGHAT and FQNNGV. This CDR3 region has 16 residues. The sequence was collected from a man in his fifties or sixties who received an inactivated influenza vaccine. The material was CD8+ T cells sorted from PBMCs, obtained approximately 25 months after vaccination. The gene calls are TRBV11-2 and TRBJ1-1; 9 positions agree with TRBD1. Written as DNA, the CDR3 is TGTGCCAGCAGCTACGACCCGGGACAGGGAAACCCTGAAGCTTTCTTT. Translation: CASSYDPGQGNPEAFF.